These 22 T cell receptor delta chains share one sample of origin, sequenced in a study of gamma-delta T cells after stem cell transplantation. TCRdb re-called clones from the RT-PCR reads using CATT. The data contain about 15,000 delta-chain clones, about 9.8% of them singletons. The sequenced sample was gamma-delta T cells. These receptors originate from a human donor. It is not recorded whose cells these are; they may come from a transplant donor.

Turning to this clone: A read error likely explains this, since a far larger clone differs by one base. Within the sample, other DNA sequences also encode this same CDR3. The J gene is TRDJ1, the V gene TRDV2, with D uncertain. The V gene's germline CDR1 is GEAIGNYY and CDR2 EKD. CDR3 length: 15 amino acids. CDR3 protein: CACDPVSTNTDKLIF. DNA of the CDR3: TGTGCCTGTGACCCGGTTTCTACTAACACCGATAAACTCATCTTC.

As regards this clone: This may arise from a read error, as a much more abundant clone is one base away. In the same sample, other DNA sequences code for this CDR3. J is TRDJ1 and V is TRDV2; no clear D gene. Per germline, CDR1 GEAIGNYY and CDR2 EKD. The length of the CDR3 is 21 residues. Trimming took 4 bases from V and 1 from J, leaving 33 bases between them. CDR3 sequence: CACDILTAAVVTNGVTDKLIF. The CDR3 coding sequence is TGTGCCTGTGATATTCTAACGGCTGCTGTTGTAACGAACGGGGTCACCGATAAACTCATCTTT.

Comments on this clone: A far larger clone is one base from this, pointing to a likely read error. Other DNA sequences within the sample encode an identical CDR3. The V gene is TRDV2, the J gene TRDJ1; 13 bases are shared with TRDD3. The CDR3 length is 17 residues. Germline values: CDR1 GEAIGNYY, CDR2 EKD. CDR3 DNA sequence: TGTGCCTGTGACACCTTACTGGGGGATACGCCCGGCGATAAACTCATCTTC. As protein: CACDTLLGDTPGDKLIF.

This clone has just a few counts. TCRdb pairs this DNA with a much larger clone's protein that differs at residue 20, likely a read error; the protein shown was translated from the DNA. V and J are TRDV1 and TRDJ1, with 8 positions matching TRDD3. Germline assignment: CDR1 TSWWSYY and CDR2 QGS. This CDR3 is built from 23 residues. The CDR3 DNA reads as TGTGCTCTTGAGTGGAGAGGGGATCACGGTACTGGGGGGTTCTTAATTTACACCGATAGACTCATCTTT. Translation gives CALEWRGDHGTGGFLIYTDRLIF.

Ten or more counts support this clone. This sample also contains other DNA sequences that code for the same CDR3. The chain recombines TRDV2 with TRDJ3, with 10 bases fitting TRDD3. Germline loops: CDR1 GEAIGNYY, CDR2 EKD. The length of the CDR3 is 22 residues. Trimming cost V 4 bases and J 0 bases; bases outside gene matches: 17. The CDR3 region has the DNA TGTGCCTGTGATACCGGGGGGACTGGGGGATCTACTTTCTCCTGGGACACCCGACAGATGTTTTTC. Amino acids: CACDTGGTGGSTFSWDTRQMFF.

The chain combines TRDV2 with TRDJ1; D remains ambiguous. V dropped 3 bases and J dropped 0 bases, with 7 bases sitting between them. Germline CDR1 GEAIGNYY, CDR2 EKD. The CDR3 is made up of 13 amino acids. CDR3 nucleotide sequence: TGTGCCTGTGACGCCATTCACACCGATAAACTCATCTTT. This gives the protein CACDAIHTDKLIF.

Ten or more counts support this clone. A much larger clone sits a single nucleotide away, making a read error possible. V and J are TRDV2 and TRDJ1; tentative D call: TRDD3 (6 bases). This CDR3 spans 16 amino acids. Trimming removed 7 bases from V and 2 bases from J, with 22 bases in between. CDR1 GEAIGNYY and CDR2 EKD come from the germline V gene. CDR3 DNA: TGTGCCTGCGACGTAAGGGGGGAAACAGCGACCGATAAACTCATCTTT. This translates into CACDVRGETATDKLIF.

The sample holds a few counts of this clone. At one end the junction does not follow the germline gene, possibly because of a read error. J is TRDJ1 and V is TRDV2, with D tentatively TRDD2 (5 bases). This CDR3 comprises 16 residues. CDR1 is GEAIGNYY and CDR2 is EKD in the germline V gene. CDR3 nucleotides: TGTGCCTGTGACACCCCTTCGAGTTCCTCCACCTATAAACTCATCTTT. This translates into CACDTPSSSSTYKLIF.

As for this clone: A read error may account for a junction end that differs from germline. The CDR3 is CAIGEIRSLTRLLDTVGGKLIF. The CDR3 DNA sequence: TGTGCTATTGGGGAAATCAGGAGCCTTACCCGCTTGCTGGATACGGTCGGGGGTAAACTCATCTTT. The chain uses TRDV1 and TRDJ1; 7 bases match TRDD3. Germline loops: CDR1 TSWWSYY, CDR2 QGS. This CDR3 comprises 22 residues.

With regard to this clone: A much bigger clone sits one base away, suggesting this may be a read error. The same CDR3 also results from other DNA sequences found in this sample. CDR3 sequence: CACDTLPVLGKYTDKLIF. DNA of the CDR3: TGTGCCTGTGACACTCTACCCGTCCTGGGGAAGTACACCGATAAACTCATCTTT. The chain couples TRDV2 to TRDJ1; D may be TRDD3 (6 bases). V lost 1 base, J lost 0 bases, and 20 bases lay in between. Germline CDR1 and CDR2: GEAIGNYY and EKD. The CDR3 is 18 amino acids.

By frequency in the sample, this clone is medium-sized (0.01 to 0.1%). Other DNA sequences within the sample encode an identical CDR3. This chain uses TRDV2 with TRDJ1; 7 bases align to TRDD3. This CDR3 has 19 residues. J lost 2 bases, V lost 0 bases, and 17 bases had no gene match. CDR1 and CDR2 (germline): GEAIGNYY, EKD. The CDR3 nucleotides read TGTGCCTGTGACACCGTGCAGGGGCTGGGGGCCCCCTTGACCGATAAACTCATCTTT. Amino acids: CACDTVQGLGAPLTDKLIF.

The table lists this clone with a few counts. The junction departs from germline at one end; a sequencing error may be responsible. The chain links TRDV2 to TRDJ1; no definite D call. Germline V lookup: CDR1 GEAIGNYY, CDR2 EKD. The CDR3 sequence is 17 residues long. The CDR3 coding sequence is TGTGCCTATGACAAACGGGAGGAGGCGCGGTACACCGATAAACTCATCTTT. It is translated as CAYDKREEARYTDKLIF.

A remark on this clone: TCRdb's protein, taken from a much larger clone, differs from this DNA's translation at residue 13, likely owing to a read error; the protein displayed comes from the DNA. Other DNA sequences in the sample encode the same CDR3. The CDR3 sequence: CACDTVEGLLGKPIF. CDR3 in DNA: TGCGCCTGTGACACCGTGGAGGGATTACTCGGTAAACCCATCTTT. This chain connects TRDV2 to TRDJ1, with D perhaps matching TRDD3 (5 bases). The CDR3 runs to 15 residues. The germline CDR1 and CDR2 sequences are GEAIGNYY and EKD.

Points on this clone: A read error likely explains why the TCRdb protein, taken from a much larger clone, differs from this DNA's translation at residue 6; the protein shown is translated from the DNA. This sequence joins TRDV2 and TRDJ1; 7 bases are a match to TRDD3. The CDR3 has 19 amino acids. Germline lookup yields CDR1 GEAIGNYY and CDR2 EKD. Trimming cost V 0 bases and J 2 bases; bases outside gene matches: 17. The DNA for the CDR3 is TGTGCCTGTGACACCATGCAGGGGCTGGGGGCCCCCTTGACCGATAAACTCATCTTT. Amino acid sequence: CACDTMQGLGAPLTDKLIF.

This clone turned up a few times. The V call is TRDV2, the J call TRDJ1, with 9 bases identical to TRDD3. Germline V gene data show CDR1 as GEAIGNYY and CDR2 as EKD. V gave up 4 bases and J gave up 6 bases; unmatched junction bases: 14. This CDR3 comprises 16 residues. As DNA, the CDR3 is TGTGCCTGTGATCCCGTCCTGGGGGATCTGACCTATAAACTCATCTTT. It is translated as CACDPVLGDLTYKLIF.

This clone was recorded at least ten times. Other nucleotide sequences in the sample specify the same CDR3. J is TRDJ1 and V is TRDV3; D not certain. V dropped 4 bases and J dropped 0 bases, with 18 bases sitting between them. Germline V gene lookup returns CDR1 TVYSNPD and CDR2 GDNSRS (reference sequence). This CDR3 region has 15 residues. CDR3 residues: CACSLRPRYTDKLIF. In nucleotides, the CDR3 is TGTGCCTGTTCACTCCGGCCGCGGTACACCGATAAACTCATCTTT. Together with reference TRDV3 and TRDJ1, the CDR3 gives the full variable domain: CDKVTQSSPDQTVASGSEVVLLCTYDTVYSNPDLFWYRIRPDYSFQFVFYGDNSRSEGADFTQGRFSVKHILTQKAFHLVISPVRTEDSATYYCACSLRPRYTDKLIFGKGTRVTVEP.

In its sample, this clone was seen a few times. TCRdb assigns this DNA the protein of a much larger clone, which departs from its translation at residue 14; this likely reflects a read error, and the protein shown comes from translating the DNA. V is TRDV2 and J is TRDJ1, with 8 bases matching TRDD3. The CDR3 extends over 16 amino acids. CDR1 and CDR2 (germline): GEAIGNYY, EKD. The CDR3 here is CACDILGDLYTDKRIF. DNA of the CDR3: TGTGCCTGTGACATTTTGGGGGATCTTTACACCGATAAACGCATCTTT.

This clone was observed a few times. The TCRdb record carries a much larger clone's protein, which differs from this DNA's translation at residue 3; a read error is the likely cause, and the protein listed here is the DNA translation. This chain connects TRDV2 to TRDJ1; D is ambiguous. CDR3 length equals 16 residues. CDR1 is GEAIGNYY and CDR2 is EKD in the germline V gene. This CDR3 is CARDTIGSRPVDKLIF. CDR3 sequence (DNA): TGTGCCCGTGACACGATTGGGTCCCGACCGGTCGATAAACTCATCTTT.

This clone was counted between two and nine times. This specimen includes other DNA sequences encoding the same CDR3. The chain recombines TRDV2 with TRDJ3; TRDD3 aligns across 11 bases. The V and J ends lost 0 bases and 7 bases, in that order; junction bases with no gene match: 16. Per germline, CDR1 GEAIGNYY and CDR2 EKD. CDR3 length equals 21 residues. CDR3 bases: TGTGCCTGTGACACCGTCCGTCTGGGGGATACTACGAACTTTGACACCCGACAGATGTTTTTC. Protein: CACDTVRLGDTTNFDTRQMFF.

The table lists this clone with many counts. The sample contains more than one DNA sequence encoding this CDR3. The gene calls are TRDV2 and TRDJ1; no definite D call. Germline lookup yields CDR1 GEAIGNYY and CDR2 EKD. The CDR3 covers 16 residues. Trimming took off 0 bases at V and 0 bases at J, with 13 bases between the two ends. The CDR3 region has the DNA TGTGCCTGTGACACCGTGGGAAAAAGGTACACCGATAAACTCATCTTT. Encoded protein: CACDTVGKRYTDKLIF.

This clone was recorded at least ten times. One base away lies a much larger clone, so this may be a sequencing read error. This chain links TRDV2 with TRDJ1, with 7 bases that match TRDD3. The germline gives CDR1 GEAIGNYY, CDR2 EKD. Germline trimming cut 3 bases from V and 0 bases from J; bases unmatched to any gene: 21. The CDR3 extends over 20 amino acids. In nucleotides, the CDR3 is TGTGCCTGTGACGCTCTAACTTCTAGGGCTGGGGGCTCGTACACCGATAAACTCATCTTT. Residues: CACDALTSRAGGSYTDKLIF.

This clone came up a few times. A far bigger clonotype differs at one base, so this is likely a read error. Other DNA sequences in this sample translate to the same CDR3. The chain joins TRDV2 to TRDJ3, with 12 bases aligning to TRDD3. The CDR3 is made up of 20 amino acids. Per the germline V gene, CDR1 is GEAIGNYY and CDR2 is EKD. The ends lost 0 bases at V and 1 base at J; junction bases unmatched: 6. The CDR3 here is CACDTVLGDTPSWDTRQMFF. In DNA form, the CDR3 reads TGTGCCTGTGACACCGTACTGGGGGATACACCTTCCTGGGACACCCGACAGATGTTTTTC.